This T cell receptor (beta chain) was identified in a study of OX40 agonist ivuxolimab in advanced cancers. Per germline, CDR1 WNHNN and CDR2 SYGVQD (reference sequence). The CDR3 contains 12 residues. Data came from immunoSEQ multiplex PCR; TCRdb stores just in-frame clones and leaves some out. The sample lists approximately 90,000 clones, roughly 86% occurring once. The TCR comes from an adult with an advanced solid tumor such as melanoma, head and neck, liver or kidney cancer. The sample consisted of CD4+ or CD8+ T cells sorted from blood, taken in a trial of the OX40 agonist ivuxolimab. The J gene is TRBJ2-7, the V gene TRBV10-1, with no clear D. The CDR3 DNA is TGCGCCACCAGTAGACAACGCGACGAGCAGTACGTC. This encodes CATSRQRDEQYV.